The clone carrying this T cell receptor (beta chain) was detected ten times or more. Its antigen remains unidentified. Trimming removed 7 bases from V and 4 bases from J, with 10 bases in between. This CDR3 is 12 amino acids long. Germline V gene lookup returns CDR1 SGHAT and CDR2 FQNNGV. This record comes from a study of regulatory T cells in long-lasting Graves disease. Study-level points and caveats: Persistent Graves' disease cases displayed lower TCR diversity than newly diagnosed ones. Persistent disease exhibited a predilection for TRBV28, TRBJ1-2 and TRBJ2-5.

TCR beta libraries were built with iRepertoire HTBI primers and Arm-PCR of CDR3 regions. TCRdb recomputed calls from the multiplex PCR reads with MiXCR, one row per CDR3 protein. The sample includes approximately 400,000 distinct CDR3 sequences, about 20% of them seen just once. Time point reported: persistent/refractory GD, antithyroid drugs over 5 years with positive TRAb. Generation of the TCR library employed RNA extracted from PBMCs. This clonotype was sampled from a female donor with Graves disease. This chain joins TRBV11-2 and TRBJ2-5; possibly TRBD2 for D (6 bases). This material consisted of peripheral blood mononuclear cells (PBMCs), taken when the disease was refractory, from a patient treated with antithyroid drugs. CDR3 nucleotide sequence: TGTGCCAGCAAACCTAGCGCAGAGACCCAGTACTTC. Its translation is CASKPSAETQYF.